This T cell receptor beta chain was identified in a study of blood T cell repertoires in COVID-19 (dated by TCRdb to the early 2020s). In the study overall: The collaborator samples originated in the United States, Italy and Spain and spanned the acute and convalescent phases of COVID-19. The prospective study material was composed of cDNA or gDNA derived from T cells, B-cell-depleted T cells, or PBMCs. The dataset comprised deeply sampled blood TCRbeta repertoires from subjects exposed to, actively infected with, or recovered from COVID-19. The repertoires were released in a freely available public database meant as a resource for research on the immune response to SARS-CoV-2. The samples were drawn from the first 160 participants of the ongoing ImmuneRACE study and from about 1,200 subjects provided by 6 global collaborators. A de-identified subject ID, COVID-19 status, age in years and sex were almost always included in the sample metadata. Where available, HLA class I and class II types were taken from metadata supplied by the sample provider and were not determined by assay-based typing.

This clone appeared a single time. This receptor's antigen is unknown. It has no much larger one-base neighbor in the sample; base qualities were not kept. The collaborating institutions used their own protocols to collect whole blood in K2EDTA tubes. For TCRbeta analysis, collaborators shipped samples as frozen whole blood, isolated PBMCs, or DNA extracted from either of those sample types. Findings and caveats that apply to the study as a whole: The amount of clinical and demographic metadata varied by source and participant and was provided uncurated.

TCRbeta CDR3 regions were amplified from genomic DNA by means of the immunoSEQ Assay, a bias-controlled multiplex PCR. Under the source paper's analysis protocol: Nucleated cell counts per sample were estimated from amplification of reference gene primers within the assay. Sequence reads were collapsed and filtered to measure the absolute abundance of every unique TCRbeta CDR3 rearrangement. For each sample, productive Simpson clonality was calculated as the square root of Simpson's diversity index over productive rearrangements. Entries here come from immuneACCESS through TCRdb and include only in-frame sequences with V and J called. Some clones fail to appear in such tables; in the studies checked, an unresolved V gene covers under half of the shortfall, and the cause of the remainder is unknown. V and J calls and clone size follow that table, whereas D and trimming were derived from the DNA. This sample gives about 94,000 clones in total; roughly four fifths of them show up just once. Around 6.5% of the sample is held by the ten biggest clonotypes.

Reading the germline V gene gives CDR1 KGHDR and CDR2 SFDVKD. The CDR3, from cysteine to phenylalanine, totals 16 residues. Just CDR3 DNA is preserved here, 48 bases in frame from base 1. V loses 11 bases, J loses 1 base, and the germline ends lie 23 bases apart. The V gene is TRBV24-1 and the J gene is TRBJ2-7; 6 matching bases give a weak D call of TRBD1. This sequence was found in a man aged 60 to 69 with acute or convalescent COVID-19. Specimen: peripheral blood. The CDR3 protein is CASKPRTDPLSYEQYF. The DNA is TGTGCCAGCAAACCTCGGACAGACCCATTGTCCTACGAGCAGTACTTC.